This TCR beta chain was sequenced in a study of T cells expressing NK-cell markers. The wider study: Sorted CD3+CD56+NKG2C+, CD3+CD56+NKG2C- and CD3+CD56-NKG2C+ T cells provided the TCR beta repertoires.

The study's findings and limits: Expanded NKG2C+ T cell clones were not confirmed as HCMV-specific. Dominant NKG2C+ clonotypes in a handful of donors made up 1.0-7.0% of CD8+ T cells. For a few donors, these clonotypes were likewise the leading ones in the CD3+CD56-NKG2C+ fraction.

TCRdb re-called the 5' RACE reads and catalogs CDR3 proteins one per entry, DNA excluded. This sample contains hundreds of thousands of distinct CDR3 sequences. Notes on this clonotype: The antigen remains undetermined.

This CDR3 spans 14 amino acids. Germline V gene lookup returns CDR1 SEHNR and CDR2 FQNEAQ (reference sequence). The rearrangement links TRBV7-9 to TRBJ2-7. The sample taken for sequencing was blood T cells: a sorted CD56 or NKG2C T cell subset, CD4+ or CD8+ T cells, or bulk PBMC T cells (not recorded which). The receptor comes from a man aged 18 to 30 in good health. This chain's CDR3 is CASSTGGAAYEQYF.